The 15 T cell receptor beta chains below come from one sample, sequenced in a study of T cell repertoires in cytomegalovirus infection (dated by TCRdb to the late 2010s). No antigen has been assigned to these receptors. In the paper's terms, the treatment or condition label means: in vitro stimulation with specific CMV peptide epitopes to enrich CMV-specific T cells. Instrument on record: Illumina HiSeq 1500. TCRdb passed the public sequencing reads through fastp at Q25 and MiXCR, retaining productive beta sequences. Each CDR3 protein appears once, grouped with its most common genes and DNA. The sample table lists about 770,000 distinct CDR3 sequences, about 28% of them with a count of one. The leading ten clones occupy over 10% of the sample. The sample was cultured CD8+ T cells from PBMCs, taken from culture after CMV antigen stimulation. These receptors were obtained from a human donor in good health (CMV status not recorded). Some clones in this sample may be carry-over from other donors' samples.

This clonotype has just a few counts. The chain is built from TRBV7-2 and TRBJ1-2; D is perhaps TRBD1 (6 bases). Trimming took off 1 base at V and 4 bases at J, with 19 bases between the two ends. The CDR3 spans 17 residues. Per the germline V gene, CDR1 is SGHTA and CDR2 is FQGNSA. The CDR3 loop is CASSLESWQGIIYGYTF. CDR3 DNA sequence: TGTGCCAGCAGCTTAGAGAGCTGGCAGGGGATAATCTATGGCTACACCTTC.

This clonotype has a handful of counts. The V gene is TRBV10-3, the J gene TRBJ2-1, with 10 nucleotides matching TRBD1. After removal of 9 bases from V and 2 bases from J, the junction contained 7 bases not matched to a gene. The germline V gene encodes CDR1 ENHRY and CDR2 SYGVKD. The CDR3 is made up of 15 amino acids. The chain's CDR3 is CAITAGTGAYNEQFF. The DNA for the CDR3 is TGTGCCATAACTGCCGGGACAGGGGCCTACAATGAGCAGTTCTTC.

This clonotype was observed a few times. At one end, the junction sequence differs from germline, possibly due to a read error. V and J are TRBV13 and TRBJ1-1; 7 bases agree with TRBD1. The CDR3 length is 13 residues. The germline gives CDR1 PRHDT, CDR2 FYEKMQ (reference sequence). Here the CDR3 reads CASTLGTATEAFF. CDR3 sequence (DNA): TGTGCCAGCACCTTAGGGACAGCCACTGAAGCTTTCTTT.

This clonotype was seen only a few times. The rearrangement uses TRBV28 and TRBJ2-1; TRBD2 agrees at 10 bases. The CDR3 is 13 residues long. Unmatched junction bases numbered 2, after V lost 5 bases and J lost 7 bases. Looked up from germline, CDR1 is MDHEN and CDR2 is SYDVKM. The CDR3 bases are TGTGCCAGCAGTAGCGGGGGGGAAAATGAGCAGTTCTTC. This sequence encodes CASSSGGENEQFF.

This clonotype was seen a few times. V is TRBV6-5 and J is TRBJ2-7; D possibly corresponds to TRBD2 (6 bases). Trimming removed 2 bases from V and 5 bases from J, with 16 bases in between. This CDR3 is 15 amino acids long. Germline CDR1 reads MNHEY; CDR2 reads SVGAGI. This CDR3 reads CASSYTGTTGDEQYF. CDR3 DNA: TGTGCCAGCAGTTACACGGGGACGACGGGGGACGAGCAGTACTTC.

This clonotype was recorded a few times. The V and J genes are TRBV12-5 and TRBJ1-1, with 9 nucleotides matching TRBD1. This CDR3 is 13 amino acids long. Trimming cost V 8 bases and J 4 bases; bases outside gene matches: 5. The germline V gene has CDR1 LGHNT and CDR2 FRNRAP. In DNA, the CDR3 is TGTGCTAGTCCACAGGGGGCAGTCACTGAAGCTTTCTTT. As protein: CASPQGAVTEAFF. Full variable domain (missing parts from reference TRBV12-5 and TRBJ1-1): DARVTQTPRHKVTEMGQEVTMRCQPILGHNTVFWYRQTMMQGLELLAYFRNRAPLDDSGMPKDRFSAEMPDATLATLKIQPSEPRDSAVYFCASPQGAVTEAFFGQGTRLTVV.

The chain couples TRBV27 to TRBJ2-1; the match to TRBD1 covers 7 bases. After removal of 4 bases from V and 2 bases from J, the junction contained 8 bases not matched to a gene. This CDR3 spans 16 amino acids. Germline CDR1 MNHEY, CDR2 SMNVEV (reference sequence). The CDR3 DNA reads as TGTGCCAGCAGTTCCCTACAGGGGAGCACCTACAATGAGCAGTTCTTC. As protein: CASSSLQGSTYNEQFF.

The rearrangement uses TRBV7-3 and TRBJ2-1, with TRBD2 identical over 9 bases. This CDR3 spans 17 amino acids. Germline CDR1 is SGHTA and CDR2 is FQGTGA. Trimming cost V 4 bases and J 9 bases; bases outside gene matches: 16. CDR3 loop: CASSSLRGGAAGVEQFF. CDR3 nucleotide sequence: TGTGCCAGCAGCTCCCTGCGCGGGGGGGCGGCCGGCGTTGAGCAGTTCTTC.

This clonotype was seen just once. The V call is TRBV5-4, the J call TRBJ2-2, with unresolved D. The CDR3 extends over 16 amino acids. Deletions cut 0 bases from V and 1 base from J, with 10 bases between. Germline values: CDR1 SGHNT, CDR2 YYREEE (reference sequence). CDR3 nucleotide sequence: TGTGCCAGCAGCTTGGCGAAGGGTTGGAACACCGGGGAGCTGTTTTTT. Its protein product is CASSLAKGWNTGELFF.

The table lists this clonotype with many counts. CDR3 DNA: TGTGCCAGCAGCTCCCGGGACGTATACAACTATGGCTACACCTTC. This encodes CASSSRDVYNYGYTF. The chain uses TRBV7-9 and TRBJ1-2; D is possibly TRBD1 (5 bases). Germline CDR1 reads SEHNR; CDR2 reads FQNEAQ (reference sequence). Trimming took 4 bases from V and 2 from J, leaving 14 bases between them. The CDR3 consists of 15 residues.

This clonotype showed up just a few times. The chain has TRBV2 and TRBJ2-4; 8 bases match TRBD2. Trimming removed 7 bases from V and 0 bases from J; junction bases left unmatched: 5. Germline CDR1 SNHLY, CDR2 FYNNEI. This CDR3 contains 15 residues. Here the CDR3 reads CASKGRGAAKNIQYF. The DNA of the CDR3 is TGTGCCAGCAAAGGGCGGGGGGCAGCCAAAAACATTCAGTACTTC.

About this clonotype: One end of the junction does not line up with germline, which may come from a read error. The chain's CDR3 is CASSLGDIPEGFF. CDR3 in DNA: TGTGCCAGCAGCTTAGGAGACATCCCTGAAGGTTTCTTT. V gene TRBV7-6 combines with J gene TRBJ1-1; D ambiguous. CDR3 length: 13 residues. Germline CDR1 is SGHVS and CDR2 is FNYEAQ.

This clonotype occurred a few times. The chain employs TRBV19 and TRBJ1-1, with D possibly being TRBD1 (5 bases). The CDR3 contains 11 residues. The V end was cut by 4 bases, the J end by 8 bases, with 8 bases between. Germline assignment: CDR1 LNHDA and CDR2 SQIVND (reference sequence). CDR3 nucleotides: TGTGCCAGTAGTAAGGGGCGAGAAGCTTTCTTT. This encodes CASSKGREAFF.

This clonotype has a handful of counts. The V and J genes are TRBV11-3 and TRBJ2-6, with D possibly being TRBD2 (6 bases). This CDR3 contains 17 residues. The V end lost 1 base, the J end lost 0 bases, and 10 bases lay between the germline ends. The V gene's germline CDR1 is SGHNT and CDR2 YENEEA. The CDR3 is CASSLGRGLSGANVLTF. CDR3 nucleotides: TGTGCCAGCAGCTTAGGGAGGGGACTCTCTGGGGCCAACGTCCTGACTTTC.

This clonotype turned up a few times. The V call is TRBV6-1, the J call TRBJ2-3; D remains ambiguous. The V gene's germline CDR1 is MNHNS and CDR2 SASEGT. The CDR3 has 13 residues. V lost 5 bases and J 6 bases, leaving 12 bases between the germline ends. This chain's CDR3 is CASSLRRVDTQYF. The CDR3 nucleotides are TGTGCCAGCAGTCTAAGACGAGTTGATACGCAGTATTTT.